These 25 T cell receptor beta chains were sequenced from one sample in a study of T cells in Graves' hyperthyroidism and ophthalmopathy. Using RNA transcripts as the source, TCR beta CDR3 regions were amplified. Researchers ran a first-round RT-PCR on the TCR CDR3 using the HTBI primer set. TCRdb ran MiXCR on the multiplex PCR reads and lists one entry per CDR3 protein. The repertoire consists of 500,000 to 800,000 distinct CDR3 sequences, with about 15% occurring once and the leading ten covering around an eighth. What was sequenced was blood. The receptors shown here come from a woman aged 45-65 years with Graves' ophthalmopathy.

This chain connects TRBV4-1 to TRBJ1-2, with TRBD1 as a possible D gene (5 bases). V lost 1 base, J lost 7 bases, and 19 bases lay in between. The CDR3 covers 16 residues. From germline, CDR1 is MGHRA and CDR2 YSYEKL. CDR3 DNA: TGCGCCAGCAGCCAAGTTTTTAGGGGTAGTTTGGGTGGCTACACCTTC. Translating gives CASSQVFRGSLGGYTF.

This clonotype was observed a handful of times. The CDR3 sequence: CSDKLQGTEQFF. The CDR3 region has the DNA TGCAGCGACAAATTACAGGGTACTGAGCAGTTCTTC. The V call is TRBV29-1, the J call TRBJ2-1; D is perhaps TRBD1 (6 bases). Trimming took 7 bases from V and 9 from J, leaving 16 bases between them. CDR1 and CDR2 (germline): SQVTM, ANQGSEA. The CDR3 spans 12 residues.

This clonotype has a count of ten or more. This chain joins TRBV6-1 and TRBJ2-1; 10 nucleotides line up with TRBD1. This CDR3 spans 15 amino acids. Germline-derived CDR1 and CDR2 are MNHNS and SASEGT. The V and J ends lost 6 bases and 6 bases, in that order; junction bases with no gene match: 8. CDR3 sequence reads: CASRFRDRGSNEQFF. In DNA form, the CDR3 reads TGTGCCAGCAGATTCCGGGACAGGGGATCCAATGAGCAGTTCTTC.

This clonotype was counted only a few times. V usage is TRBV9 and J usage is TRBJ2-3, with unresolved D. Per germline, CDR1 SGDLS and CDR2 YYNGEE. The V end lost 1 base, the J end lost 7 bases, and 10 bases lay between the germline ends. The CDR3 sequence is 13 residues long. The CDR3 DNA reads TGTGCCAGCAGCGTATTCACCTTTAATACGCAGTATTTT. Amino acids: CASSVFTFNTQYF.

In this sample, this clonotype turned up a few times. This may stem from a read error, because a much larger clone lies one nucleotide away. The chain has TRBV7-2 and TRBJ1-5, with D possibly TRBD1 on 6 matching bases. Germline-derived CDR1 and CDR2 are SGHTA and FQGNSA. CDR3 size: 17 residues. CDR3 protein: CVSSQQQGDDSNQPQHF. In nucleotides, the CDR3 is TGTGTCAGCAGCCAACAACAGGGTGACGATAGCAATCAGCCCCAGCATTTT.

In its sample, this clonotype was seen many times. DNA for the CDR3: TGTGCCAGCAGCTTAGCCGGGACTAGCGGTAACAATGAGCAGTTCTTC. This encodes CASSLAGTSGNNEQFF. The chain is built from TRBV11-3 and TRBJ2-1; 11 bases map to TRBD2. CDR1 and CDR2 from the germline V gene are SGHNT and YENEEA. V trimming: 1 base; J trimming: 5 bases; junction bases outside the gene matches: 4. The CDR3 length is 16 residues.

This clonotype was seen a handful of times. The genes are TRBV4-3 and TRBJ2-6; D might be TRBD1 or TRBD2, each matching 5 bases. Trimming took 1 base from V and 4 from J, leaving 17 bases between them. Germline loops: CDR1 LGHNA, CDR2 YSLEER. The CDR3 runs 18 residues. CDR3 residues: CASSQVGGPTTGANVLTF. DNA for the CDR3: TGCGCCAGCAGCCAAGTTGGGGGACCCACGACGGGGGCCAACGTCCTGACTTTC.

Only a few counts were recorded for this clonotype. J is TRBJ2-5 and V is TRBV7-9; 7 bases line up with TRBD2. The CDR3 has 11 amino acids. Germline lookup yields CDR1 SEHNR and CDR2 FQNEAQ (reference sequence). J lost 12 bases, V lost 6 bases, and 7 bases had no gene match. The CDR3 DNA reads TGTGCCAGCAGAACTGGACTAGTCGAGTACTTC. As protein: CASRTGLVEYF.

In regard to this clonotype: One base away lies a much larger clone, so this may be a sequencing read error. The rearrangement uses TRBV6-5 and TRBJ2-3; 10 bases fit TRBD2. CDR1 is MNHEY, CDR2 SVGAGI, per germline. This CDR3 spans 16 amino acids. CDR3 amino acids: CAGSYAASGSPNTQYF. The CDR3 DNA sequence: TGTGCCGGCAGTTACGCGGCTAGCGGGAGCCCGAATACGCAGTATTTT.

In its sample, this clonotype was seen a few times. This rearrangement joins TRBV3-1 to TRBJ2-7; 8 bases map to TRBD2. Looked up from germline, CDR1 is LGHDT and CDR2 is YNNKEL (reference sequence). After removal of 3 bases from V and 3 bases from J, the junction contained 4 bases not matched to a gene. The CDR3 loop spans 14 amino acids. The CDR3 DNA sequence: TGTGCCAGCAGCCAGTCGGGGGGGATCTACGAGCAGTACTTC. As protein: CASSQSGGIYEQYF.

The rearrangement links TRBV30 to TRBJ2-7, with D possibly matching TRBD1 (5 bases). The V and J ends lost 4 bases and 5 bases respectively, with 9 bases between them. CDR1 GTSNPN and CDR2 SVGIG come from the germline V gene (reference sequence). CDR3 length equals 11 residues. The CDR3 spells CAWTGSNEQYF. The CDR3 region has the DNA TGTGCCTGGACAGGGTCCAACGAGCAGTACTTC.

Many counts were recorded for this clonotype. The V gene is TRBV9, the J gene TRBJ2-7; D not certain. Germline-derived CDR1 and CDR2 are SGDLS and YYNGEE. This CDR3 is built from 15 residues. V was cut by 2 bases and J by 6 bases, with 18 bases left in between. CDR3 in amino acids: CASSVGVSLGAEQYF. For the CDR3, the DNA is TGTGCCAGCAGCGTTGGAGTTAGCCTTGGTGCCGAGCAGTACTTC.

This clonotype has a handful of counts. V usage is TRBV5-4 and J usage is TRBJ2-1; D is perhaps TRBD2 (6 bases). Germline-derived CDR1 and CDR2 are SGHNT and YYREEE (reference sequence). The V end lost 1 base, the J end lost 3 bases, and 11 bases lay between the germline ends. This CDR3 contains 15 residues. CDR3 sequence: CASSLNTGGYNEQFF. CDR3 nucleotides: TGTGCCAGCAGCTTGAATACCGGGGGCTACAATGAGCAGTTCTTC.

This chain uses TRBV7-6 with TRBJ2-1, with 7 nucleotides matching TRBD2. The CDR3 runs to 15 residues. The V segment lost 2 bases and the J segment 9 bases; nucleotides outside the gene matches: 10. The germline CDR1 and CDR2 sequences are SGHVS and FNYEAQ. CDR3 sequence (DNA): TGTGCCAGCAGCTTATCTTTTCGGGGGGAGGCTGAGCAGTTCTTC. It codes for CASSLSFRGEAEQFF.

This clonotype was found a few times. V gene TRBV5-6 combines with J gene TRBJ1-5, with TRBD1 identical over 7 bases. V shed 0 bases and J 2 bases; nucleotides not matched to a gene: 8. CDR3 length: 17 amino acids. Germline V gives CDR1 SGHDT, CDR2 YYEEEE. DNA for the CDR3: TGTGCCAGCAGCTTGGGGGCAGGGGGTCTACGCAATCAGCCCCAGCATTTT. As protein: CASSLGAGGLRNQPQHF.

This clonotype came up a few times. The gene calls are TRBV12-3 or TRBV12-4 and TRBJ2-4; D is possibly TRBD1 or TRBD2 (5 bases each). With 5 bases removed from V and 1 base from J, the gap between germline ends came to 12 bases. The CDR3 is 15 amino acids. The CDR3 DNA follows: TGTGCCAGCAGTCTTAGTGGGGGTGCCAAAAACATTCAGTACTTC. This translates into CASSLSGGAKNIQYF.

As for this clonotype: This may arise from a read error, as a much more abundant clone is one base away. The chain joins TRBV27 to TRBJ2-3; 8 bases line up with TRBD2. The V gene's germline CDR1 is MNHEY and CDR2 SMNVEV (reference sequence). This CDR3 has 16 residues. The DNA of the CDR3 is TGTGCCGGCAGCATAAGGCGACTAGCGCCAGGGGATACGCAGTATTTT. Encoded protein: CAGSIRRLAPGDTQYF.

This clonotype was recorded a few times. This chain joins TRBV12-3 or TRBV12-4 and TRBJ2-4; a weak D match, TRBD2 (6 bases). This CDR3 is 15 amino acids long. V lost 5 bases to trimming and J lost 7 bases, with 18 bases between them. Written as DNA, the CDR3 is TGTGCCAGCAGTACTAGCCTAGGGGATTTGAACATTCAGTACTTC. Translated: CASSTSLGDLNIQYF.

The chain couples TRBV3-1 to TRBJ2-1, with TRBD2 matching over 13 bases. V gave up 4 bases and J gave up 8 bases; unmatched junction bases: 8. The CDR3 is made up of 16 amino acids. Germline CDR1 reads LGHDT; CDR2 reads YNNKEL (reference sequence). As DNA, the CDR3 is TGTGCCAGCAGCCTACCGGGGACTAGCGGGATGCATGAGCAGTTCTTC. Protein: CASSLPGTSGMHEQFF.

In this sample, this clonotype turned up a few times. V and J are TRBV4-1 and TRBJ2-7, with D unclear. The CDR3 sequence is 14 residues long. Trimming stripped 1 base from V and 0 bases from J, with 7 bases between. CDR1 and CDR2 from the germline V gene are MGHRA and YSYEKL. CDR3 in DNA: TGCGCCAGCAGCCAAGTGATTAGCTCCTACGAGCAGTACTTC. It encodes CASSQVISSYEQYF.

This clonotype was counted between two and nine times. V is TRBV19 and J is TRBJ2-5; 7 bases agree with TRBD1. The length of the CDR3 is 18 residues. Germline loops: CDR1 LNHDA, CDR2 SQIVND (reference sequence). Trimming at V came to 4 bases and at J to 4 bases, leaving 18 bases not matched to a gene. CDR3 DNA sequence: TGTGCCAGTAGTAAGAGGGCGACAGGGCGAACTCTTGGAGAGACCCAGTACTTC. It translates to CASSKRATGRTLGETQYF.

This clonotype was recorded many times. The V gene is TRBV6-1, the J gene TRBJ2-5; TRBD1 aligns across 9 bases. This CDR3 region has 17 residues. Losses at the gene ends were 4 bases for V and 4 bases for J; bases not matched to a gene: 13. Germline V gene data show CDR1 as MNHNS and CDR2 as SASEGT. The chain's CDR3 is CASSGRTQNRGLETQYF. CDR3 in DNA: TGTGCCAGCAGTGGAAGAACTCAAAACAGGGGGCTAGAGACCCAGTACTTC.

This clonotype was seen repeatedly, ten times or more. V usage is TRBV2 and J usage is TRBJ1-2; D gene unclear. Trimming took off 0 bases at V and 1 base at J, with 6 bases between the two ends. The CDR3 length is 14 residues. Per germline, CDR1 SNHLY and CDR2 FYNNEI. DNA for the CDR3: TGTGCCAGCAGTGAAGCGTGGAGTAACTATGGCTACACCTTC. Translation: CASSEAWSNYGYTF. Drawing the rest from reference TRBV2 and TRBJ1-2, the complete variable domain is EPEVTQTPSHQVTQMGQEVILRCVPISNHLYFYWYRQILGQKVEFLVSFYNNEISEKSEIFDDQFSVERPDGSNFTLKIRSTKLEDSAMYFCASSEAWSNYGYTFGSGTRLTVV.

This clonotype showed up just a few times. Compared with germline, one end of the junction differs, possibly owing to a read error. The rearrangement joins TRBV7-2 to TRBJ2-7; 7 nucleotides match TRBD1. The germline V gene has CDR1 SGHTA and CDR2 FQGNSA. The CDR3 has 15 residues. The CDR3 region is CVSSPHWRQGYEQYF. CDR3 in DNA: TGTGTCAGCAGCCCCCATTGGCGACAGGGCTACGAGCAGTACTTC.

V is TRBV3-1 and J is TRBJ2-3, with 7 bases that match TRBD2. The CDR3 contains 15 residues. The germline V gene encodes CDR1 LGHDT and CDR2 YNNKEL (reference sequence). Trimming at V came to 5 bases and at J to 1 base, leaving 6 bases not matched to a gene. CDR3 nucleotides: TGTGCCAGCAGCAGTAGCGGGTCACGCACAGATACGCAGTATTTT. It yields the protein CASSSSGSRTDTQYF.